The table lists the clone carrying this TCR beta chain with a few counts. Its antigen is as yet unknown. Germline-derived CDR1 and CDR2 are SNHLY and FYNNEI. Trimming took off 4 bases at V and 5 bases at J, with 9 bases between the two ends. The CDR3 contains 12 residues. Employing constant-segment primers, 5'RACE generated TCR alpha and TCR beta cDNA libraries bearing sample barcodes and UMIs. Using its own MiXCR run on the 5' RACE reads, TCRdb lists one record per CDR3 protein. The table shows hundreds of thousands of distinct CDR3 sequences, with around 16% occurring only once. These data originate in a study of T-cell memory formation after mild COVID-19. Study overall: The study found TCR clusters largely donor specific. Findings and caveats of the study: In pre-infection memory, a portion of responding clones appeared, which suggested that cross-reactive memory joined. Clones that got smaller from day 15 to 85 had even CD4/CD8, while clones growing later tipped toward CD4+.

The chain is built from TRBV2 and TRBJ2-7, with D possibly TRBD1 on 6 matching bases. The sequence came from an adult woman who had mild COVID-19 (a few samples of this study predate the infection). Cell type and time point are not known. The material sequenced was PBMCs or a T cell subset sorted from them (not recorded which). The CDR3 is CASSATGNEQYF. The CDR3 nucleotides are TGTGCCAGCAGTGCCACAGGGAACGAGCAGTACTTC.